This record concerns one T cell receptor (beta chain) sequence. These data belong to a study of blood T cell repertoires in COVID-19. Study-wide context: Both acute and convalescent COVID-19 samples were obtained from the United States, Italy and Spain. Nucleic acid was either cDNA or gDNA, and it came from T cells, B-cell-depleted T cells, or PBMCs.

The authors' processing: By means of reference gene primer amplification, nucleated cell counts were estimated. Generated by immunoSEQ multiplex PCR, the TCRdb table keeps only in-frame clones and is missing some. V and J calls and clone size come straight from that table; D and trimming were deduced from the DNA. Found here are 200,000 to 300,000 clones, approximately 80% of them singletons; the top ten hold under 2.5%. CDR3 size: 15 residues. Germline lookup yields CDR1 SGHTA and CDR2 FQGNSA. The V and J ends lost 0 bases and 4 bases respectively, with 10 bases between them. The chain combines TRBV7-2 with TRBJ2-4; D ambiguous. Sample: peripheral blood. The receptor was derived from a man aged 40-50 years who had recovered from COVID-19. The CDR3 loop reads CASSLARFDKNIQYF. The CDR3 DNA sequence: TGTGCCAGCAGCTTAGCGAGGTTCGATAAAAACATTCAGTACTTC.